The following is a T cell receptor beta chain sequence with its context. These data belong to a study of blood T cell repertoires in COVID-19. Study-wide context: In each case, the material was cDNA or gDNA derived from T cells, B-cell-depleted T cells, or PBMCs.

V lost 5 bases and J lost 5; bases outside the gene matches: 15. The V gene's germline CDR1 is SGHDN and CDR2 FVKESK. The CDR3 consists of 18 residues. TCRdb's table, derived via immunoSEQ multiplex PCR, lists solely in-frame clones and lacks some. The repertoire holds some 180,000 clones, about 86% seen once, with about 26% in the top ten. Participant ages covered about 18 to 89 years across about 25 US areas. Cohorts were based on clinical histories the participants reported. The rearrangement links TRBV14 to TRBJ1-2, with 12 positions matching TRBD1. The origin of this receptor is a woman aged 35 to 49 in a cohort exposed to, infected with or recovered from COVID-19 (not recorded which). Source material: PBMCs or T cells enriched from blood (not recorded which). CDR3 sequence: CASSSVPGQGAMSYGYTF. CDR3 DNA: TGTGCCAGCAGCTCCGTACCGGGACAGGGGGCGATGAGTTATGGCTACACCTTC.